This entry features one T cell receptor (beta chain) sequence. What it binds is unknown. With 60 Vbeta and 13 Jbeta primers, the PCR was carried out. The repertoire was sequenced with immunoSEQ multiplex PCR; TCRdb's copy has only in-frame clones and lacks some. The sample contains over 90,000 clones, roughly three quarters of which appear only once. The record originates from a study of cytomegalovirus exposure and HLA in healthy donors. Study overall: Out of around 360 genotyped donors, less than 85% belonged to the Caucasian-associated ancestry cluster.

Study-wide results and caveats: Three chains linked to CMV were shown in vitro to be specific for CMV antigens. Listed as cytomegalovirus-associated were 150 or so TCR beta chains.

CDR3 size: 15 residues. The germline V gene encodes CDR1 MDHEN and CDR2 SYDVKM. V lost 7 bases to trimming and J lost 0 bases, with 16 bases between them. Source material: PBMCs. V and J are TRBV28 and TRBJ2-7, with D perhaps TRBD1 (5 bases). The receptor's source is a woman in her late teens or twenties in good health and CMV-seropositive. CDR3 sequence: CASNLSYRNSYEQYF. For the CDR3, the DNA is TGTGCCAGCAACTTATCGTACAGGAACTCCTACGAGCAGTACTTC.